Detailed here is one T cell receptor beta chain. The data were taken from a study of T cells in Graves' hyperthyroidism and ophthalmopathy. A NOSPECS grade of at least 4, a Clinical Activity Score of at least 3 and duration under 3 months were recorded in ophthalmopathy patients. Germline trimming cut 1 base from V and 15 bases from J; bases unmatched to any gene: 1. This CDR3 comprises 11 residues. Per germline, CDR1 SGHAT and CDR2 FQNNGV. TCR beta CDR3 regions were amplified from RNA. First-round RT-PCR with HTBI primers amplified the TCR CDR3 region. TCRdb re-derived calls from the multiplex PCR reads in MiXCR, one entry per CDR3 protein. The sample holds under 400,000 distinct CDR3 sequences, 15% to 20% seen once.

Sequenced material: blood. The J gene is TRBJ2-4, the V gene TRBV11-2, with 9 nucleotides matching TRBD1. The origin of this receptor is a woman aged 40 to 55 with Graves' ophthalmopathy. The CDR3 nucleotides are TGTGCCAGCAGCTTAGGGGACAGGGTGTACTTC. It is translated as CASSLGDRVYF.